This T cell receptor (beta chain) is drawn from a study of monozygotic twins with inflammatory bowel disease. Study-level results: People with IBD had fewer clonotypes in common with others than healthy twins did, especially with disease activity.

As regards this clonotype: As yet, its antigen is unknown.

With no T cell sorting beforehand, total RNA was isolated from whole blood. Template-switch reactions added UMIs with a 6-nucleotide sample barcode. Two nested PCRs, run for about 16 and 10 cycles, were applied to TCRalpha and TCRbeta cDNA. TCRdb re-called the 5' RACE reads and catalogs CDR3 proteins one per entry, DNA excluded. This sample's table reports about 440,000 distinct CDR3 sequences. Specimen: blood. This clonotype was sampled from a human donor with ulcerative colitis or Crohn's disease, or a healthy co-twin of an affected twin (not recorded which).

CDR3 protein: CASSVRTGYHNEQFF. The chain carries TRBV12-3 or TRBV12-4 and TRBJ2-1; TCRdb proposes TRBD1, but this gene call is untestable without DNA. There are 15 residues in the CDR3.